The clone carrying this T cell receptor (beta chain) was observed a handful of times. The antigen is not known. The length of the CDR3 is 13 residues. Deletions cut 7 bases from V and 2 bases from J, with 12 bases between. The germline V gene has CDR1 SNHLY and CDR2 FYNNEI. This entry is derived from a study of blood T cells in healthy people across ages. General study points: Roughly linear age-related decline in beta diversity appeared, significant by age 40. There was no known CMV status for donors, so expanded clonotype changes were possibly confounded. Both naive CD4+ cell counts and diversity were greater in long-lived donors than in aged donors.

Next came a second PCR, run for about 6 to 12 cycles, which used a sample-barcoded 5' primer along with a J-beta primer mix. Using its own MiXCR run on the 5' RACE reads, TCRdb lists one record per CDR3 protein. The sample has 1.5 million to 2 million distinct CDR3 sequences; roughly 27% are singletons. J is TRBJ2-7 and V is TRBV2; D possibly corresponds to TRBD1 (6 bases). The material sequenced was blood. The TCR comes from a woman aged 30 to 39 in good health. The CDR3 bases are TGTGCCAGCAACAGGGTCTCTGCCTACGAGCAGTACTTC. Translation: CASNRVSAYEQYF.